Presented here are 2 T cell receptor beta chains from one specimen sequenced in a study of control samples from healthy donors and cancer patients. The table came from immunoSEQ multiplex PCR; TCRdb's copy has only in-frame clones and leaves some out. The table includes about 170,000 clones, just over 85% detected once. What was sequenced was blood. These receptors originate from a woman aged 25 to 39 in good health.

The chain combines TRBV19 with TRBJ2-1; no firm D call. Trimming stripped 7 bases from V and 7 bases from J, with 11 bases between. This CDR3 is built from 12 residues. Germline CDR1 LNHDA, CDR2 SQIVND (reference sequence). The CDR3 bases are TGTGCCAGTAAGTTCGGAAGTAATGAGCAGTTCTTC. Its translation: CASKFGSNEQFF. Drawing the rest from reference TRBV19 and TRBJ2-1, the complete variable domain is DGGITQSPKYLFRKEGQNVTLSCEQNLNHDAMYWYRQDPGQGLRLIYYSQIVNDFQKGDIAEGYSVSREKKESFPLTVTSAQKNPTAFYLCASKFGSNEQFFGPGTRLTVL.

By its share, this clone is large (0.1 to 1%). Within the sample, other DNA sequences also encode this same CDR3. This CDR3 reads CATSDPGTGTTGELFF. CDR3 DNA sequence: TGTGCCACCAGTGATCCGGGGACAGGGACCACCGGGGAGCTGTTTTTT. The chain couples TRBV24-1 to TRBJ2-2, with 9 bases identical to TRBD1. The V and J ends lost 3 bases and 4 bases, in that order; junction bases with no gene match: 5. Germline V lookup: CDR1 KGHDR, CDR2 SFDVKD. The CDR3 covers 16 residues.